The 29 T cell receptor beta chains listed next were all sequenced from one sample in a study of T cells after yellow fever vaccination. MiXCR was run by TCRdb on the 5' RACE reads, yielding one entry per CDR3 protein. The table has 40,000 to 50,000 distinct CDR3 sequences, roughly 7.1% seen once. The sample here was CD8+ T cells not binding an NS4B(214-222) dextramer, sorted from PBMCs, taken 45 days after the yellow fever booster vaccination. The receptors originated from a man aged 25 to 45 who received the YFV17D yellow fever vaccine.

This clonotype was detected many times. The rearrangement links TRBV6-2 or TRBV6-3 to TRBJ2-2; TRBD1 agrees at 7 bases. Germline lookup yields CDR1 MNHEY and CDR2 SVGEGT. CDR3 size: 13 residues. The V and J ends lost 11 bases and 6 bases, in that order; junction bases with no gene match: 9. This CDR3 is CAVGQYNAGELFF. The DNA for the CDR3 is TGTGCCGTGGGACAGTATAACGCCGGGGAGCTGTTTTTT.

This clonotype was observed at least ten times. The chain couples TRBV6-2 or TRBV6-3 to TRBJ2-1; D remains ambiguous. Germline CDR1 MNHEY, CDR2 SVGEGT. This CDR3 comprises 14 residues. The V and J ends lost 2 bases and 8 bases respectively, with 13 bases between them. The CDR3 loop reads CASSYAPQSYEQFF. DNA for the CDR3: TGTGCCAGCAGTTACGCCCCCCAGTCCTATGAGCAGTTCTTC.

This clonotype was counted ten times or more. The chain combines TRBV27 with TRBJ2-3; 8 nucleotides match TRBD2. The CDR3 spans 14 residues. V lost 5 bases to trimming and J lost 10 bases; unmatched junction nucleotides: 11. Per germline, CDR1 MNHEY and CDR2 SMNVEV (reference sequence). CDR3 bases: TGTGCCAGCAGTACCGGGAGGGCAACTTATCCGCAGTATTTT. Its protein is CASSTGRATYPQYF.

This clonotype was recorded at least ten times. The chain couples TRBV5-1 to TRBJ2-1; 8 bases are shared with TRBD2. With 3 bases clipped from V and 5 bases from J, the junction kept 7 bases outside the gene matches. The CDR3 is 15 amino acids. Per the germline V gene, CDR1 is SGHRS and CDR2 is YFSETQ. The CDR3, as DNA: TGCGCCAGCAGCTATTTAGCGGGAACCCACAATGAGCAGTTCTTC. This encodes CASSYLAGTHNEQFF. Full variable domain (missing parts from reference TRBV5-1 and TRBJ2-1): KAGVTQTPRYLIKTRGQQVTLSCSPISGHRSVSWYQQTPGQGLQFLFEYFSETQRNKGNFPGRFSGRQFSNSRSEMNVSTLELGDSALYLCASSYLAGTHNEQFFGPGTRLTVL.

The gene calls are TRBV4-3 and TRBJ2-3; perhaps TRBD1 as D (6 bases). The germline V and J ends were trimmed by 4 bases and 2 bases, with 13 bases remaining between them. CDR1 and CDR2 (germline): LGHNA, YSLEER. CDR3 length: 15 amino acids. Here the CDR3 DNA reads TGCGCCAGCAGCCCTTGGACAGCGCCCACAGATACGCAGTATTTT. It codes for CASSPWTAPTDTQYF.

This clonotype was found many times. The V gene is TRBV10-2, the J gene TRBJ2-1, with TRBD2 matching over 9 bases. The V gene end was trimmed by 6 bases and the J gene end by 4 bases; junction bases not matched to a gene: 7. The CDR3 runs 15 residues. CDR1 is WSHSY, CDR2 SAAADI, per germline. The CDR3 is CASRDSGSIYNEQFF. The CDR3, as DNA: TGCGCCAGCAGAGATAGCGGGAGCATTTACAATGAGCAGTTCTTC.

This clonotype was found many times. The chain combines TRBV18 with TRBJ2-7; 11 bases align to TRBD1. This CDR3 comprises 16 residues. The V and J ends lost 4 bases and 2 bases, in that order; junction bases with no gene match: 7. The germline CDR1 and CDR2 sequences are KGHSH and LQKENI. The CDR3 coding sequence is TGTGCCAGCTCACGCCTGCCGGGACAGGGGGCCTACGAGCAGTACTTC. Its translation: CASSRLPGQGAYEQYF.

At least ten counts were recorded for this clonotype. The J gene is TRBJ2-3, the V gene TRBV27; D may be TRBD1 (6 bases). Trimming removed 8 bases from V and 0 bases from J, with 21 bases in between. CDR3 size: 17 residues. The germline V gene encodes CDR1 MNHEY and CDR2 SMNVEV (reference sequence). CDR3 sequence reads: CASLSWGGDISTDTQYF. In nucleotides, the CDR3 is TGTGCCAGCCTCTCCTGGGGTGGGGACATTAGCACAGATACGCAGTATTTT.

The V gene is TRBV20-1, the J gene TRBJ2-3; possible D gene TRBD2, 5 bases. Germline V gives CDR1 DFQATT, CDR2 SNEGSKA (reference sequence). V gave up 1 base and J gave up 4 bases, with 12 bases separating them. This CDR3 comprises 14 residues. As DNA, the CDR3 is TGCAGTGCTAGAGGAGGGTCAGAAGCAGATACGCAGTATTTT. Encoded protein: CSARGGSEADTQYF.

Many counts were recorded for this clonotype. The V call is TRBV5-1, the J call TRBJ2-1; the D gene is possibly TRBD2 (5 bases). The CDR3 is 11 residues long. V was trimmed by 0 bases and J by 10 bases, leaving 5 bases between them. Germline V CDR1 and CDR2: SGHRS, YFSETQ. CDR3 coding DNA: TGCGCCAGCAGCTTGGGAGGGGAGCAGTTCTTC. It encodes CASSLGGEQFF.

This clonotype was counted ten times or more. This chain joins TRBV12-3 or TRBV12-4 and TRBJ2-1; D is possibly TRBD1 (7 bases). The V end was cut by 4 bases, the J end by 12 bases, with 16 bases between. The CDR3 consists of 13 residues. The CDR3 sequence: CASSSTGAEGQFF. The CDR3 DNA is TGTGCCAGCAGTTCTACAGGGGCGGAGGGGCAGTTCTTC.

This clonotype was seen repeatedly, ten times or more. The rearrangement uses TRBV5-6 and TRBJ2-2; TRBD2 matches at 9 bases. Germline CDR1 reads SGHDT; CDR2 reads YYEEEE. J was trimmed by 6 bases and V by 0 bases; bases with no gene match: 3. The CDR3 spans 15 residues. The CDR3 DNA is TGTGCCAGCAGCTTGGGTCTAGCGGGGTCCGGGGAGCTGTTTTTT. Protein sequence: CASSLGLAGSGELFF.

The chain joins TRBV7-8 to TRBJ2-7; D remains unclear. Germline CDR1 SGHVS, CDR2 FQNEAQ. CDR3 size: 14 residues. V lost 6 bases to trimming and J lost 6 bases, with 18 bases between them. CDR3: CASSFQLSDGEQYF. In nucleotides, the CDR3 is TGTGCCAGCAGTTTCCAGCTGAGTGACGGCGAGCAGTACTTC.

CDR3 nucleotides: TGCGCCAGCAGCCAAGAGGACGGGAGGGGCACAGATACGCAGTATTTT. Translated, it gives CASSQEDGRGTDTQYF. The chain carries TRBV4-3 and TRBJ2-3, with 8 bases fitting TRBD2. J lost 1 base, V lost 0 bases, and 3 bases had no gene match. The CDR3 length is 16 residues. Germline V gives CDR1 LGHNA, CDR2 YSLEER.

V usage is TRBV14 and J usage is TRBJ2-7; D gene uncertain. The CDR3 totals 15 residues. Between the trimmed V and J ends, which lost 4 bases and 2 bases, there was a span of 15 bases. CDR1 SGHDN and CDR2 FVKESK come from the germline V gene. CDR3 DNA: TGTGCCAGCAGCCCCATCGACCTACTCCCCTACGAGCAGTACTTC. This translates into CASSPIDLLPYEQYF.

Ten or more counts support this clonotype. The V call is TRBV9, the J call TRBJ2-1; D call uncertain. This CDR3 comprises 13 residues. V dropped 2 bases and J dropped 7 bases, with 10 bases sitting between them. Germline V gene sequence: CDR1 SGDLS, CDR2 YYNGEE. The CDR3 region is CASSVSSRNEQFF. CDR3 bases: TGTGCCAGCAGCGTGTCCAGCAGAAATGAGCAGTTCTTC.

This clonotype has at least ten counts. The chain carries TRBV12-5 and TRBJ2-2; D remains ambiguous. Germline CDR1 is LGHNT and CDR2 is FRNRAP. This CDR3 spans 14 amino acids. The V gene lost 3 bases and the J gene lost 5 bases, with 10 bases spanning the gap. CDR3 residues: CASGFSSETGELFF. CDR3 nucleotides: TGTGCTAGTGGTTTTTCCTCGGAGACCGGGGAGCTGTTTTTT.

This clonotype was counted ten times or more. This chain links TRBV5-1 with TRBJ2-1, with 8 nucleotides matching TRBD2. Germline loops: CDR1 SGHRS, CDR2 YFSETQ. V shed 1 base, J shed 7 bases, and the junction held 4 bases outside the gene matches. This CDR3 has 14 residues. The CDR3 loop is CASSLKAGVNEQFF. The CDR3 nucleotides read TGCGCCAGCAGCTTGAAAGCGGGAGTGAATGAGCAGTTCTTC.

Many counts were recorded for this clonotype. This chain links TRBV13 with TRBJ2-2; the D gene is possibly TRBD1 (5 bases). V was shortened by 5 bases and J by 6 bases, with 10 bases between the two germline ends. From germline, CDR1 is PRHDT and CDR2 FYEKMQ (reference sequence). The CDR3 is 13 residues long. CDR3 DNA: TGTGCCAGCAGCCTGCAGGGATCCGGGGAGCTGTTTTTT. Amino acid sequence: CASSLQGSGELFF.

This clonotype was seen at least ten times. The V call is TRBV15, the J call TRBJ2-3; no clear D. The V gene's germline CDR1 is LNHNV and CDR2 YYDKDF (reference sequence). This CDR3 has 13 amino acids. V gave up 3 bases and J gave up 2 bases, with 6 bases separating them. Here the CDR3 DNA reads TGTGCCACCAGCAGGGTAAACACAGATACGCAGTATTTT. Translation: CATSRVNTDTQYF. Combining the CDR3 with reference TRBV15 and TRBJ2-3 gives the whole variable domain DAMVIQNPRYQVTQFGKPVTLSCSQTLNHNVMYWYQQKSSQAPKLLFHYYDKDFNNEADTPDNFQSRRPNTSFCFLDIRSPGLGDTAMYLCATSRVNTDTQYFGPGTRLTVL.

The CDR3 region is CASSSKGRETQYF. The DNA of the CDR3 is TGTGCCAGCAGCTCAAAAGGGCGGGAGACCCAGTACTTC. V is TRBV5-5 and J is TRBJ2-5; no definite D call. V was trimmed by 3 bases and J by 5 bases, leaving 11 bases between them. The V gene's germline CDR1 is SGHKS and CDR2 YYEKEE (reference sequence). The CDR3 has 13 residues.

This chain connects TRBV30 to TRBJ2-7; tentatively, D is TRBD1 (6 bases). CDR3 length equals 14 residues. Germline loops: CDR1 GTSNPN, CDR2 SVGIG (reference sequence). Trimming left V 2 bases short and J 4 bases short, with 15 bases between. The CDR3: CAWSWGPKGYEQYF. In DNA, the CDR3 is TGTGCCTGGAGTTGGGGGCCAAAAGGGTACGAGCAGTACTTC.

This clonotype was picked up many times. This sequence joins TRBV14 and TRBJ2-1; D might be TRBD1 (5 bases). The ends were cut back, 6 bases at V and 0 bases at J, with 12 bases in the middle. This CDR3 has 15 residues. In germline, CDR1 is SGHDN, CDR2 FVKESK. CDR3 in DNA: TGTGCCAGCAGAAGTGTAGACAGCTCCTACAATGAGCAGTTCTTC. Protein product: CASRSVDSSYNEQFF.

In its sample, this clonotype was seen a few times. CDR3 protein: CASSHVAGLIPYEQYF. The CDR3 DNA sequence: TGTGCCAGCAGCCATGTGGCGGGCCTGATCCCCTACGAGCAGTACTTC. This chain joins TRBV14 and TRBJ2-7; a weak D match, TRBD2 (5 bases). Trimming took off 3 bases at V and 2 bases at J, with 17 bases between the two ends. The CDR3 length is 16 residues. Germline V gene data show CDR1 as SGHDN and CDR2 as FVKESK.

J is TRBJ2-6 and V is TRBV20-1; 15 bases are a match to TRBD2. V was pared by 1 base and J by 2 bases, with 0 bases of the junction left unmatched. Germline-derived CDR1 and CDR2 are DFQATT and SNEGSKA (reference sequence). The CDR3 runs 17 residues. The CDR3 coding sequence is TGCAGTGCTAGAGGGACTAGCGGGAGGGCTGGGGCCAACGTCCTGACTTTC. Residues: CSARGTSGRAGANVLTF.

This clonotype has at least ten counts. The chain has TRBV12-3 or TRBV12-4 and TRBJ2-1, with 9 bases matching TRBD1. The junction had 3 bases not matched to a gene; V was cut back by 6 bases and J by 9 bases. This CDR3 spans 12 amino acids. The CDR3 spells CASRGTGFEQFF. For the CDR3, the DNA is TGTGCCAGCAGGGGGACAGGGTTTGAGCAGTTCTTC.

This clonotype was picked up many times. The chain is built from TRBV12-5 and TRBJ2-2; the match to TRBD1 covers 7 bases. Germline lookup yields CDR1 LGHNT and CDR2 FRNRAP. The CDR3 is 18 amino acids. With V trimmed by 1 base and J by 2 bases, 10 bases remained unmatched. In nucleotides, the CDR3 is TGTGCTAGTGGTTTGGCCGGAGCCGGGACAGAAAACACCGGGGAGCTGTTTTTT. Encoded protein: CASGLAGAGTENTGELFF.

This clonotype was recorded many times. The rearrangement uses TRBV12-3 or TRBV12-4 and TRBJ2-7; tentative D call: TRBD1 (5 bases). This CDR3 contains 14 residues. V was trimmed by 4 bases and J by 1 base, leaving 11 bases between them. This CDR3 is CASSSPQASYEQYF. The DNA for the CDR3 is TGTGCCAGCAGTTCCCCACAGGCGTCCTACGAGCAGTACTTC.

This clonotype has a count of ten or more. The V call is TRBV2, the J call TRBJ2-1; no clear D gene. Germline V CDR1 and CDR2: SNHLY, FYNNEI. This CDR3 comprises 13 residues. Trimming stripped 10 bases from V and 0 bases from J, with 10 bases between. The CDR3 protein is CANSQNSYNEQFF. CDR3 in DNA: TGTGCCAACTCACAAAACTCCTACAATGAGCAGTTCTTC.